The clone carrying this T cell receptor (beta chain) showed up just once. Its antigen is currently unknown. This sample was included in a study of shared clonotypes between healthy human individuals. Turning to the study itself: The composition of the donors was a couple of women and a few men aged 18 to 49. Per donor, three plates held CD4 naive cells, three held CD4 memory, two held CD8 naive and one held CD8 memory.

Sequenced by immunoSEQ multiplex PCR; TCRdb stores in-frame clones only, minus some. The sample lists over a million clones; roughly 95% were seen once. The study, taken as a whole, reports: The study generally estimated greater richness for naive than memory subsets.

The TCR comes from a man in his thirties or forties in good health. The sample was naive CD4+ T cells sorted from blood. Indicated subset: CD45RA+ positively selected.

The CDR3 DNA follows: TGTGCCAGCAGCTTAAACATAAAGGTTTACGAGCAGTACTTC. Its protein product is CASSLNIKVYEQYF. The V call is TRBV11-2, the J call TRBJ2-7; D not resolved. Germline CDR1 SGHAT, CDR2 FQNNGV. Trimming stripped 2 bases from V and 4 bases from J, with 12 bases between. The CDR3 has 14 amino acids.